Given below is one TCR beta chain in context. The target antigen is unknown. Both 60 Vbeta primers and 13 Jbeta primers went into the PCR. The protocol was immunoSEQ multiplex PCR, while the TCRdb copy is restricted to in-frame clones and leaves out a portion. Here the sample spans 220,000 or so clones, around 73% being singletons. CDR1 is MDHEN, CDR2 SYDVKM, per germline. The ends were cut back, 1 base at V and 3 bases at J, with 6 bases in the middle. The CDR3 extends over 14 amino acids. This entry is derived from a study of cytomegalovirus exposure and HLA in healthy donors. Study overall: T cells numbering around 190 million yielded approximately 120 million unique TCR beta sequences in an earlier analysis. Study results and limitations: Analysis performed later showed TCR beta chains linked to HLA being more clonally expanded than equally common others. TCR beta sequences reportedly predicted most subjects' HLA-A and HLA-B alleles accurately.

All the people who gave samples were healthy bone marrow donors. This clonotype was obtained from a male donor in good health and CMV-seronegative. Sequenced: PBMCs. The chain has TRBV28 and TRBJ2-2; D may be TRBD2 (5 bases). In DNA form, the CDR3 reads TGTGCCAGCAGTTTATCCGGGGACACCGGGGAGCTGTTTTTT. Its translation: CASSLSGDTGELFF.